The 30 T cell receptor beta chains given below trace back to one sample, sequenced in a study of blood T cell repertoires in COVID-19. TCRdb's copy holds only in-frame clones and misses some; the assay was immunoSEQ multiplex PCR. The sample yields under 35,000 clones, 80% to 90% seen once. The sequenced sample was peripheral blood. These receptors all come from a man in his sixties with acute or convalescent COVID-19.

The chain has TRBV5-1 and TRBJ1-1; 7 bases are shared with TRBD1. This CDR3 has 14 residues. The ends lost 2 bases at V and 5 bases at J; junction bases unmatched: 6. CDR1 is SGHRS and CDR2 is YFSETQ in the germline V gene. The CDR3 loop reads CASSFEGARTEAFF. CDR3 nucleotide sequence: TGCGCCAGCAGCTTCGAGGGGGCTAGGACTGAAGCTTTCTTT.

The chain is built from TRBV9 and TRBJ2-1; a possible D gene is TRBD2 (6 bases). The CDR3 runs to 16 residues. V gave up 3 bases and J gave up 0 bases, with 13 bases separating them. Germline assignment: CDR1 SGDLS and CDR2 YYNGEE. CDR3 nucleotides: TGTGCCAGCAGCGGATACCGGGGGAGCTCCTACAATGAGCAGTTCTTC. Its translation is CASSGYRGSSYNEQFF.

This clone showed up just once. This rearrangement joins TRBV11-2 to TRBJ2-7, with 7 bases fitting TRBD1. The CDR3 runs to 14 residues. Germline CDR1 and CDR2: SGHAT and FQNNGV. Losses at the gene ends were 5 bases for V and 0 bases for J; bases not matched to a gene: 4. The DNA for the CDR3 is TGTGCCAGCAGCCCGGGGACAGCCTCCTACGAGCAGTACTTC. Amino acid sequence: CASSPGTASYEQYF.

V gene TRBV18 combines with J gene TRBJ2-1; 12 bases are a match to TRBD2. The CDR3 spans 17 residues. Unmatched junction bases numbered 8, after V lost 2 bases and J lost 6 bases. Germline CDR1 and CDR2: KGHSH and LQKENI. CDR3 in DNA: TGTGCCAGCTCACCATATGCGACGGGACTAGCGGGCAATGAGCAGTTCTTC. Protein product: CASSPYATGLAGNEQFF.

This sequence joins TRBV30 and TRBJ2-3, with a tentative D call TRBD1 (6 bases). The V end lost 2 bases, the J end lost 2 bases, and 14 bases lay between the germline ends. Germline V CDR1 and CDR2: GTSNPN, SVGIG (reference sequence). CDR3 length: 15 amino acids. The CDR3 DNA sequence: TGTGCCTGGAGTACAGGGACGGATCACACAGATACGCAGTATTTT. It encodes CAWSTGTDHTDTQYF.

The chain uses TRBV20-1 and TRBJ1-1; D gene ambiguous. The V gene's germline CDR1 is DFQATT and CDR2 SNEGSKA (reference sequence). There are 14 residues in the CDR3. V lost 3 bases and J 0 bases, leaving 11 bases between the germline ends. The CDR3 DNA follows: TGCAGTGCTAGTTACGGACTTCTGAACACTGAAGCTTTCTTT. Protein: CSASYGLLNTEAFF.

The chain is built from TRBV28 and TRBJ2-7; no clear D. V was trimmed by 3 bases and J by 0 bases, leaving 9 bases between them. CDR1 is MDHEN and CDR2 is SYDVKM in the germline V gene. This CDR3 has 14 amino acids. The CDR3 coding sequence is TGTGCCAGCAGTTTTATAGACACCTCCTACGAGCAGTACTTC. This encodes CASSFIDTSYEQYF.

The rearrangement uses TRBV15 and TRBJ2-7; 10 bases match TRBD2. Germline V gene lookup returns CDR1 LNHNV and CDR2 YYDKDF (reference sequence). This CDR3 comprises 15 residues. V dropped 1 base and J dropped 4; count of bases not matched to a gene: 4. CDR3 protein: CATSRASGSGYEQYF. The CDR3 DNA reads as TGTGCCACCAGCAGAGCTAGCGGGAGTGGGTACGAGCAGTACTTC.

This clone was found once. The V call is TRBV5-1, the J call TRBJ1-1; TRBD1 matches 8 bases. V was clipped by 3 bases and J by 8 bases; unmatched bases: 3. CDR3 length equals 12 residues. Germline V gene sequence: CDR1 SGHRS, CDR2 YFSETQ. The CDR3 region is CASSYRTGEAFF. The CDR3 DNA reads TGCGCCAGCAGCTACCGGACAGGGGAAGCTTTCTTT.

The chain joins TRBV7-2 to TRBJ2-5; 8 nucleotides align to TRBD2. The junction had 3 bases not matched to a gene; V was cut back by 5 bases and J by 4 bases. CDR1 is SGHTA, CDR2 FQGNSA, per germline. This CDR3 has 13 residues. Here the CDR3 reads CASSPGLVETQYF. CDR3 coding DNA: TGTGCCAGCAGCCCGGGACTAGTAGAGACCCAGTACTTC.

This chain links TRBV28 with TRBJ2-5, with D uncertain. Per germline, CDR1 MDHEN and CDR2 SYDVKM. V lost 10 bases to trimming and J lost 2 bases, with 17 bases between them. The length of the CDR3 is 14 residues. The CDR3 protein is CATNNPGFQETQYF. CDR3 nucleotides: TGTGCCACCAATAACCCCGGGTTTCAAGAGACCCAGTACTTC.

The gene calls are TRBV19 and TRBJ2-7, with D maybe TRBD2 (6 bases). The CDR3 spans 14 residues. Germline V gene data show CDR1 as LNHDA and CDR2 as SQIVND (reference sequence). V was shortened by 5 bases and J by 1 base, with 12 bases between the two germline ends. Here the CDR3 reads CASSEAGRSYEQYF. CDR3 in DNA: TGTGCCAGTAGTGAAGCCGGGAGATCCTACGAGCAGTACTTC.

Here the CDR3 reads CASSLGYQGASGNTIYF. The DNA of the CDR3 is TGCGCCAGCAGCTTGGGATATCAGGGGGCCTCTGGAAACACCATATATTTT. The rearrangement uses TRBV5-1 and TRBJ1-3, with TRBD1 identical over 8 bases. Germline CDR1 SGHRS, CDR2 YFSETQ. Unmatched junction bases numbered 5, after V lost 0 bases and J lost 0 bases. This CDR3 has 17 amino acids. The variable domain in full, completed from reference TRBV5-1 and TRBJ1-3, reads KAGVTQTPRYLIKTRGQQVTLSCSPISGHRSVSWYQQTPGQGLQFLFEYFSETQRNKGNFPGRFSGRQFSNSRSEMNVSTLELGDSALYLCASSLGYQGASGNTIYFGEGSWLTVV.

This clone came up once. This rearrangement joins TRBV29-1 to TRBJ2-7, with 7 bases identical to TRBD1. Trimming cost V 6 bases and J 1 base; bases outside gene matches: 3. Germline assignment: CDR1 SQVTM and CDR2 ANQGSEA. This CDR3 has 12 residues. For the CDR3, the DNA is TGCAGCGTGCTACAGGGGTCCTACGAGCAGTACTTC. This sequence encodes CSVLQGSYEQYF.

The chain couples TRBV6-2 or TRBV6-3 to TRBJ2-3, with TRBD2 identical over 9 bases. The CDR3 spans 14 residues. Looked up from germline, CDR1 is MNHEY and CDR2 is SVGEGT. Trimming at V came to 6 bases and at J to 1 base, leaving 2 bases not matched to a gene. CDR3 loop: CASSSSGGTDTQYF. DNA for the CDR3: TGTGCCAGCAGCTCTAGCGGGGGCACAGATACGCAGTATTTT.

The V and J genes are TRBV7-9 and TRBJ2-5; 7 nucleotides align to TRBD1. The CDR3 length is 15 residues. Germline CDR1 and CDR2: SEHNR and FQNEAQ (reference sequence). Germline trimming cut 5 bases from V and 5 bases from J; bases unmatched to any gene: 11. The CDR3 region is CASSAGTANRETQYF. DNA of the CDR3: TGTGCCAGCAGCGCAGGGACAGCTAATAGGGAGACCCAGTACTTC.

The V and J genes are TRBV15 and TRBJ1-1; 8 bases agree with TRBD1. The CDR3 contains 14 residues. Germline CDR1 reads LNHNV; CDR2 reads YYDKDF (reference sequence). The V gene end was trimmed by 7 bases and the J gene end by 1 base; junction bases not matched to a gene: 5. The CDR3 DNA sequence: TGTGCCACCATGGAACAGGGGGGGAACACTGAAGCTTTCTTT. This sequence encodes CATMEQGGNTEAFF.

The chain has TRBV27 and TRBJ1-2, with D uncertain. The CDR3 consists of 14 residues. The V gene's germline CDR1 is MNHEY and CDR2 SMNVEV (reference sequence). V lost 5 bases to trimming and J lost 6 bases, with 16 bases between them. The CDR3 sequence: CASSPLRAGDGYTF. The CDR3 nucleotides are TGTGCCAGCAGTCCCCTGCGGGCCGGGGATGGCTACACCTTC.

The sample holds one count of this clone. V is TRBV5-1 and J is TRBJ2-4, with D perhaps matching TRBD1 (6 bases). The V gene lost 0 bases and the J gene lost 6 bases, with 13 bases spanning the gap. CDR3 length: 15 residues. Germline V gene lookup returns CDR1 SGHRS and CDR2 YFSETQ. The CDR3 loop is CASSLDRDRGNIQYF. In DNA, the CDR3 is TGCGCCAGCAGCTTGGACAGGGATCGAGGAAACATTCAGTACTTC.

V and J are TRBV7-9 and TRBJ1-1; possible D gene TRBD1, 5 bases. Germline CDR1 is SEHNR and CDR2 is FQNEAQ (reference sequence). Trimming shortened V by 5 bases and J by 5 bases, and 15 bases separated the two germline ends. The CDR3 has 14 amino acids. The CDR3 DNA follows: TGTGCCAGCAGCCCCTGGGGGGGGAGGACTGAAGCTTTCTTT. Amino acid sequence: CASSPWGGRTEAFF.

The V call is TRBV28, the J call TRBJ1-1; 8 bases map to TRBD1. V was pared by 5 bases and J by 4 bases, with 6 bases of the junction left unmatched. The CDR3 is 14 residues long. CDR1 is MDHEN, CDR2 SYDVKM, per germline. CDR3 amino acids: CASSPHRGGTEAFF. As DNA, the CDR3 is TGTGCCAGCAGTCCTCACAGGGGGGGCACTGAAGCTTTCTTT.

V and J are TRBV7-8 and TRBJ1-5; 7 bases agree with TRBD1. V shed 1 base and J 7 bases; nucleotides not matched to a gene: 7. Germline V gene lookup returns CDR1 SGHVS and CDR2 FQNEAQ. The CDR3 contains 15 residues. Written as DNA, the CDR3 is TGTGCCAGCAGCTTAGTTGGGACAGCCAACCAGCCCCAGCATTTT. Amino acids: CASSLVGTANQPQHF.

This chain connects TRBV27 to TRBJ2-7; a possible D gene is TRBD2 (5 bases). Trimming pared 5 bases from V and 7 bases from J, leaving 12 bases between. The CDR3 covers 12 residues. CDR1 and CDR2 from the germline V gene are MNHEY and SMNVEV (reference sequence). The CDR3 nucleotides are TGTGCCAGCAGTGGTATGGAGGCGGAGCAGTACTTC. Its translation is CASSGMEAEQYF.

This clone occurred a few times. The V and J genes are TRBV9 and TRBJ1-1; D is unclear. The V end was cut by 0 bases, the J end by 1 base, with 7 bases between. The CDR3 totals 14 residues. Germline CDR1 is SGDLS and CDR2 is YYNGEE. CDR3 in DNA: TGTGCCAGCAGCGTAGGAGGCAGGAACACTGAAGCTTTCTTT. It encodes CASSVGGRNTEAFF.

The chain joins TRBV4-2 to TRBJ2-7, with 8 bases aligning to TRBD2. The germline V gene encodes CDR1 LGHNA and CDR2 YNFKEQ. With V trimmed by 0 bases and J by 6 bases, 7 bases remained unmatched. CDR3 length: 15 residues. This CDR3 is CASSQEGGRTGEQYF. The CDR3 nucleotides read TGTGCCAGCAGCCAAGAGGGCGGGAGGACTGGCGAGCAGTACTTC.

The chain employs TRBV20-1 and TRBJ2-2; D not certain. Germline values: CDR1 DFQATT, CDR2 SNEGSKA (reference sequence). The ends were cut back, 3 bases at V and 3 bases at J, with 11 bases in the middle. The CDR3 totals 14 residues. The DNA for the CDR3 is TGCAGTGCTAGTTTCGGCGGCTACACCGGGGAGCTGTTTTTT. It yields the protein CSASFGGYTGELFF.

As for this clone: Distinct nucleotide sequences in the sample also encode this CDR3. The chain recombines TRBV7-6 with TRBJ2-5; TRBD2 aligns across 8 bases. Germline CDR1 SGHVS, CDR2 FNYEAQ. Unmatched junction bases numbered 9, after V lost 6 bases and J lost 6 bases. CDR3 length equals 14 residues. Written as DNA, the CDR3 is TGTGCCAGCAGTTCGAGCGGGGGTCGGCAGACCCAGTACTTC. This encodes CASSSSGGRQTQYF.

This chain connects TRBV11-2 to TRBJ2-7; TRBD1 matches 9 bases. CDR3 length: 15 residues. Germline CDR1 reads SGHAT; CDR2 reads FQNNGV. After removal of 4 bases from V and 7 bases from J, the junction contained 11 bases not matched to a gene. CDR3 DNA: TGTGCCAGCAGCTCGGGGGACAGGGTGACGAGGGAGCAGTACTTC. Translated, it gives CASSSGDRVTREQYF.

Points on this clone: An end of the junction differs from the germline gene, which may be a read error. This sequence joins TRBV5-8 and TRBJ1-2; 7 nucleotides line up with TRBD1. The CDR3 has 11 amino acids. Germline values: CDR1 SGHTS, CDR2 YDEGEE. The CDR3 nucleotides read TGTGCCAGCAGCTTGGGACAGGGCTACGACTTC. Translation gives CASSLGQGYDF.

J is TRBJ2-1 and V is TRBV6-5, with TRBD1 identical over 8 bases. The CDR3 is 14 amino acids. Germline values: CDR1 MNHEY, CDR2 SVGAGI. With 6 bases clipped from V and 7 bases from J, the junction kept 8 bases outside the gene matches. The CDR3 spells CASRPGQAKNEQFF. The CDR3 DNA sequence: TGTGCCAGCAGACCGGGACAGGCCAAGAATGAGCAGTTCTTC.